The 21 T cell receptor beta chains below were found in one sample sequenced in a study of OX40 agonist ivuxolimab in advanced cancers. Repertoires were generated with immunoSEQ multiplex PCR, while TCRdb's copy carries only in-frame clones and drops some. The sample yields 67,000 or so clones, 88% seen once. The sequences come from CD4+ or CD8+ T cells sorted from blood, collected in a trial of the OX40 agonist ivuxolimab. The receptors come from an adult with an advanced solid tumor such as melanoma, head and neck, liver or kidney cancer.

V and J are TRBV29-1 and TRBJ2-6; 7 bases align to TRBD1. The trim removed 0 bases at V and 2 bases at J, leaving 13 bases unmatched. The V gene's germline CDR1 is SQVTM and CDR2 ANQGSEA. This CDR3 has 19 amino acids. The CDR3 DNA is TGCAGCGTTGAAGAGAGATGGGGTACTGACAGGGCTGGGGCCAACGTCCTGACTTTC. Amino acid sequence: CSVEERWGTDRAGANVLTF.

Sample share makes this clone medium-sized (0.01 to 0.1%). J is TRBJ1-2 and V is TRBV11-1; D might be TRBD1 (5 bases). The CDR3 consists of 12 residues. Germline assignment: CDR1 SGHAT and CDR2 FQDESV (reference sequence). V was trimmed by 6 bases and J by 4 bases, leaving 9 bases between them. CDR3 in amino acids: CASSYTGYGYTF. Here the CDR3 DNA reads TGTGCCAGCAGTTATACAGGCTATGGCTACACCTTC.

The rearrangement uses TRBV11-3 and TRBJ2-1, with a possible D match to TRBD2 (6 bases). There are 15 residues in the CDR3. V gave up 5 bases and J gave up 5 bases, with 16 bases separating them. CDR1 SGHNT and CDR2 YENEEA come from the germline V gene. CDR3 in DNA: TGTGCCAGCAGCCCTAGGGCCGGGACTCACAATGAGCAGTTCTTC. Its translation is CASSPRAGTHNEQFF.

The V and J genes are TRBV9 and TRBJ2-3; 12 bases fit TRBD2. Germline V gene lookup returns CDR1 SGDLS and CDR2 YYNGEE. The CDR3 covers 18 residues. The V and J ends lost 0 bases and 2 bases, in that order; junction bases with no gene match: 7. Here the CDR3 reads CASSVVGGTSGYTDTQYF. In DNA form, the CDR3 reads TGTGCCAGCAGCGTAGTAGGGGGGACTAGCGGGTACACAGATACGCAGTATTTT.

The gene calls are TRBV11-3 and TRBJ2-6, with TRBD1 as a possible D gene (6 bases). Germline V gives CDR1 SGHNT, CDR2 YENEEA. This CDR3 is built from 17 residues. Trimming removed 5 bases from V and 0 bases from J, with 14 bases in between. The CDR3 DNA is TGTGCCAGCAGCCAAGGACAGTCAGTCTCTGGGGCCAACGTCCTGACTTTC. Translation: CASSQGQSVSGANVLTF.

CDR3: CASSLDGPPWDIQYF. CDR3 sequence (DNA): TGCGCCAGCAGCCTGGACGGACCCCCTTGGGACATTCAGTACTTC. The chain links TRBV5-1 to TRBJ2-4; no definite D call. Germline V lookup: CDR1 SGHRS, CDR2 YFSETQ. The CDR3 runs 15 residues. V gave up 4 bases and J gave up 8 bases, with 19 bases separating them.

This clone has just one count. V gene TRBV18 combines with J gene TRBJ1-5; D is unclear. From germline, CDR1 is KGHSH and CDR2 LQKENI. The CDR3 loop spans 15 amino acids. Trimming took off 1 base at V and 9 bases at J, with 16 bases between the two ends. The CDR3 sequence is CASSPLGGPGRPQHF. Here the CDR3 DNA reads TGTGCCAGCTCACCACTGGGAGGCCCTGGGCGGCCCCAGCATTTT.

The chain combines TRBV7-2 with TRBJ2-7; D is unresolved. Germline V gene data show CDR1 as SGHTA and CDR2 as FQGNSA. V was trimmed by 2 bases and J by 6 bases, leaving 8 bases between them. This CDR3 contains 12 residues. CDR3 sequence reads: CASSLFTFEQYF. In DNA form, the CDR3 reads TGTGCCAGCAGCTTATTTACTTTCGAGCAGTACTTC.

The V gene is TRBV6-1, the J gene TRBJ1-4; 7 bases are shared with TRBD1. The CDR3 length is 15 residues. Germline CDR1 is MNHNS and CDR2 is SASEGT. Unmatched junction bases numbered 9, after V lost 3 bases and J lost 8 bases. The CDR3 DNA is TGTGCCAGCAGTGATTCACAGGGGCTAATCGAAAAACTGTTTTTT. Encoded protein: CASSDSQGLIEKLFF.

This chain uses TRBV2 with TRBJ1-1; TRBD1 is a possible D gene (6 bases). CDR1 and CDR2 (germline): SNHLY, FYNNEI. The CDR3 sequence is 12 residues long. Trimming left V 7 bases short and J 7 bases short, with 13 bases between. The CDR3: CASKGEWVEAFF. DNA for the CDR3: TGTGCCAGCAAGGGGGAGTGGGTTGAAGCTTTCTTT.

The rearrangement joins TRBV7-9 to TRBJ2-7; unclear D gene. This CDR3 comprises 15 residues. Trimming removed 1 base at V and 2 bases at J, with 12 bases between. Germline values: CDR1 SEHNR, CDR2 FQNEAQ (reference sequence). The CDR3 loop is CASSLGWEPTYEQYF. The CDR3 bases are TGTGCCAGCAGCTTAGGCTGGGAACCGACCTACGAGCAGTACTTC.

This sequence joins TRBV25-1 and TRBJ2-3, with 13 positions matching TRBD2. The CDR3 sequence is 16 residues long. Trimming cost V 1 base and J 6 bases; bases outside gene matches: 4. Germline CDR1 is MGHDK and CDR2 is SYGVNS. The CDR3 bases are TGTGCCAGCAGTGAATCGGGACTAGCGGGGTGGGATACGCAGTATTTT. Amino acid sequence: CASSESGLAGWDTQYF. Using reference TRBV25-1 and TRBJ2-3 for the parts outside the CDR3, the full variable domain is EADIYQTPRYLVIGTGKKITLECSQTMGHDKMYWYQQDPGMELHLIHYSYGVNSTEKGDLSSESTVSRIRTEHFPLTLESARPSHTSQYLCASSESGLAGWDTQYFGPGTRLTVL.

The V gene is TRBV10-3, the J gene TRBJ1-2, with TRBD1 as a possible D gene (5 bases). The CDR3 contains 15 residues. Between the trimmed V and J ends, which lost 7 bases and 1 base, there was a span of 16 bases. CDR1 is ENHRY, CDR2 SYGVKD, per germline. The CDR3 protein is CAINRGVNFNYGYTF. As DNA, the CDR3 is TGTGCCATCAACCGGGGGGTAAACTTTAACTATGGCTACACCTTC.

Only a few counts were recorded for this clone. The rearrangement links TRBV5-1 to TRBJ2-2; D possibly matches TRBD1 or TRBD2 (5 bases each). The CDR3 consists of 16 residues. V lost 0 bases and J lost 6, with 15 bases in between. Germline values: CDR1 SGHRS, CDR2 YFSETQ. The CDR3 loop is CASSLEGSRDAGELFF. The DNA of the CDR3 is TGCGCCAGCAGCTTGGAAGGGAGCAGGGACGCCGGGGAGCTGTTTTTT.

The chain joins TRBV7-9 to TRBJ1-2; a weak D match, TRBD1 (6 bases). The germline gives CDR1 SEHNR, CDR2 FQNEAQ (reference sequence). This CDR3 region has 14 residues. V gave up 3 bases and J gave up 6 bases, with 14 bases separating them. CDR3 coding DNA: TGTGCCAGCAGCTTCTTTGGGGGCCCGGATGGCTACACCTTC. The encoded protein is CASSFFGGPDGYTF.

The gene calls are TRBV9 and TRBJ2-2; 8 nucleotides agree with TRBD2. The V and J ends lost 0 bases and 7 bases, in that order; junction bases with no gene match: 11. Germline loops: CDR1 SGDLS, CDR2 YYNGEE. The CDR3 loop spans 17 amino acids. CDR3 nucleotides: TGTGCCAGCAGCGTAGGGCCGGGGGGGGCCCTCGTCGGGGAGCTGTTTTTT. Amino acid sequence: CASSVGPGGALVGELFF.

This sequence joins TRBV5-4 and TRBJ2-1; no firm D call. Germline V gene sequence: CDR1 SGHNT, CDR2 YYREEE (reference sequence). This CDR3 spans 15 amino acids. Trimming removed 0 bases at V and 0 bases at J, with 7 bases between. The CDR3 is CASSLGVGSYNEQFF. In nucleotides, the CDR3 is TGTGCCAGCAGCTTGGGAGTCGGCTCCTACAATGAGCAGTTCTTC.

The chain carries TRBV7-2 and TRBJ2-2; D could derive from TRBD1 or TRBD2 (5 bases each). The CDR3 is 15 residues long. CDR1 and CDR2 from the germline V gene are SGHTA and FQGNSA. V dropped 0 bases and J dropped 4 bases, with 9 bases sitting between them. CDR3 nucleotide sequence: TGTGCCAGCAGCTTAGCGGGGGTTCCCACCGGGGAGCTGTTTTTT. It encodes CASSLAGVPTGELFF.

J is TRBJ1-1 and V is TRBV18; D is unclear. CDR1 KGHSH and CDR2 LQKENI come from the germline V gene. Trimming left V 5 bases short and J 3 bases short, with 10 bases between. The CDR3 sequence is 13 residues long. The CDR3 DNA reads as TGTGCCAGCTCAGCCCGAATGGACACTGAAGCTTTCTTT. Encoded protein: CASSARMDTEAFF.

The chain employs TRBV19 and TRBJ1-1; 8 bases agree with TRBD1. The CDR3 loop spans 14 amino acids. V lost 3 bases to trimming and J lost 4 bases; unmatched junction nucleotides: 4. CDR1 is LNHDA and CDR2 is SQIVND in the germline V gene (reference sequence). The CDR3 here is CASSMTGVSTEAFF. The CDR3 nucleotides read TGTGCCAGTAGTATGACAGGGGTGAGCACTGAAGCTTTCTTT. The whole variable domain, remainder taken from reference TRBV19 and TRBJ1-1, is DGGITQSPKYLFRKEGQNVTLSCEQNLNHDAMYWYRQDPGQGLRLIYYSQIVNDFQKGDIAEGYSVSREKKESFPLTVTSAQKNPTAFYLCASSMTGVSTEAFFGQGTRLTVV.

V and J are TRBV7-2 and TRBJ2-1; D remains ambiguous. The CDR3 totals 16 residues. CDR1 SGHTA and CDR2 FQGNSA come from the germline V gene. The V and J ends lost 5 bases and 4 bases respectively, with 18 bases between them. CDR3 sequence: CASSIGQAFGYNEQFF. The CDR3 region has the DNA TGTGCCAGCAGCATAGGGCAGGCTTTCGGTTACAATGAGCAGTTCTTC.